This entry lists 29 T cell receptor beta chains sequenced from one sample in a study of blood T cell repertoires in COVID-19 (TCRdb year 2020). Libraries were built with the immunoSEQ multiplex PCR assay. TCRdb obtained this table from immuneACCESS and retained in-frame rearrangements with V and J assigned. These tables miss some clones; where compared with another copy, unresolved V genes account for less than half of the shortfall, and the remainder is unexplained. The sample data list under 400,000 clones, and about 90% of these were observed just once. The ten largest clones capture approximately 1.9% of the sample. Sequenced input: PBMCs or T cells enriched from blood (not recorded which). The receptors stem from a man aged 35 to 55 in a cohort exposed to, infected with or recovered from COVID-19 (not recorded which).

The rearrangement links TRBV28 to TRBJ1-2, with TRBD1 identical over 9 bases. The CDR3 is 16 residues long. Germline CDR1 is MDHEN and CDR2 is SYDVKM. J was trimmed by 8 bases and V by 3 bases; bases with no gene match: 13. The CDR3 is CASSLDPGQGPRGYTF. As DNA, the CDR3 is TGTGCCAGCAGTTTGGATCCGGGACAGGGTCCCCGCGGCTACACCTTC.

The chain uses TRBV11-2 and TRBJ1-2; TRBD1 might be the D (5 bases). This CDR3 spans 13 amino acids. The germline gives CDR1 SGHAT, CDR2 FQNNGV. Trimming shortened V by 0 bases and J by 8 bases, and 10 bases separated the two germline ends. The CDR3 loop is CASSLDRVGGYTF. CDR3 in DNA: TGTGCCAGCAGCTTAGACAGGGTTGGGGGCTACACCTTC.

This clone was seen more than once but under ten times. The CDR3 DNA is TGTGCCAGCAGCTTAGAAGGGAAGGGGCGCTACGAGCAGTACTTC. Translating it yields CASSLEGKGRYEQYF. V and J are TRBV7-2 and TRBJ2-7; D is perhaps TRBD1 (5 bases). The germline CDR1 and CDR2 sequences are SGHTA and FQGNSA. Trimming left V 1 base short and J 3 bases short, with 13 bases between. The CDR3 is 15 residues long.

CDR3 sequence reads: CASSIMRDTEAFF. In nucleotides, the CDR3 is TGTGCCAGTAGTATAATGAGGGATACTGAAGCTTTCTTT. The chain joins TRBV19 to TRBJ1-1; D unresolved. This CDR3 spans 13 amino acids. Looked up from germline, CDR1 is LNHDA and CDR2 is SQIVND (reference sequence). V was trimmed by 2 bases and J by 5 bases, leaving 9 bases between them.

The V gene is TRBV11-3, the J gene TRBJ2-1; 11 bases line up with TRBD2. Germline V CDR1 and CDR2: SGHNT, YENEEA. J lost 6 bases, V lost 9 bases, and 4 bases had no gene match. CDR3 length: 13 residues. The CDR3 nucleotides are TGTGCCAGTAGCGGGAGGGCCTCCAATGAGCAGTTCTTC. It translates to CASSGRASNEQFF. The whole variable domain, filled in from reference TRBV11-3 and TRBJ2-1, reads EAGVVQSPRYKIIEKKQPVAFWCNPISGHNTLYWYLQNLGQGPELLIRYENEEAVDDSQLPKDRFSAERLKGVDSTLKIQPAELGDSAVYLCASSGRASNEQFFGPGTRLTVL.

The V gene is TRBV20-1, the J gene TRBJ2-5; D remains ambiguous. Germline CDR1 and CDR2: DFQATT and SNEGSKA (reference sequence). This CDR3 has 12 amino acids. Trimming stripped 3 bases from V and 2 bases from J, with 7 bases between. Here the CDR3 DNA reads TGCAGTGCTAGTTGGCAGCAAGAGACCCAGTACTTC. This translates into CSASWQQETQYF.

The chain is built from TRBV12-5 and TRBJ2-7, with 9 bases matching TRBD1. CDR1 LGHNT and CDR2 FRNRAP come from the germline V gene. The trim removed 4 bases at V and 4 bases at J, leaving 11 bases unmatched. This CDR3 has 16 amino acids. The CDR3 loop is CASGSPSGQGSYEQYF. The CDR3 bases are TGTGCTAGTGGTTCCCCGTCGGGACAGGGCTCTTACGAGCAGTACTTC.

The chain couples TRBV5-5 to TRBJ1-1; D is uncertain. Germline-derived CDR1 and CDR2 are SGHKS and YYEKEE (reference sequence). The CDR3 length is 13 residues. Trimming stripped 2 bases from V and 0 bases from J, with 5 bases between. The CDR3 loop reads CASSFVVNTEAFF. CDR3 sequence (DNA): TGTGCCAGCAGCTTTGTCGTGAACACTGAAGCTTTCTTT.

CDR3 nucleotides: TGTGCCTGGACCCTTACGGGACAGTTACCGATTTATGGCTACACCTTC. Translated, it gives CAWTLTGQLPIYGYTF. V is TRBV30 and J is TRBJ1-2; 7 positions match TRBD1. Germline loops: CDR1 GTSNPN, CDR2 SVGIG (reference sequence). V lost 4 bases to trimming and J lost 5 bases; unmatched junction nucleotides: 16. This CDR3 contains 16 residues.

V is TRBV10-2 and J is TRBJ2-1; 9 bases match TRBD1. The CDR3 length is 14 residues. V was clipped by 6 bases and J by 5 bases; unmatched bases: 5. CDR1 and CDR2 (germline): WSHSY, SAAADI. CDR3: CASRAGTGNNEQFF. The CDR3 coding sequence is TGCGCCAGCAGGGCCGGGACAGGGAACAATGAGCAGTTCTTC.

The chain has TRBV9 and TRBJ1-4, with 8 bases that match TRBD1. Trimming removed 4 bases from V and 8 bases from J; junction bases left unmatched: 7. The CDR3 consists of 14 residues. CDR1 and CDR2 from the germline V gene are SGDLS and YYNGEE. CDR3 sequence: CASSFSTGVEKLFF. In DNA form, the CDR3 reads TGTGCCAGCAGCTTCTCGACAGGGGTGGAAAAACTGTTTTTT.

The V call is TRBV7-9, the J call TRBJ2-7, with D tentatively TRBD2 (5 bases). The germline V gene has CDR1 SEHNR and CDR2 FQNEAQ (reference sequence). The length of the CDR3 is 13 residues. The V end lost 1 base, the J end lost 2 bases, and 6 bases lay between the germline ends. The CDR3, as DNA: TGTGCCAGCAGCTTAGGAGGGACCTACGAGCAGTACTTC. It specifies CASSLGGTYEQYF.

The chain employs TRBV10-3 and TRBJ1-6, with TRBD1 identical over 10 bases. The germline V gene has CDR1 ENHRY and CDR2 SYGVKD. The CDR3 length is 14 residues. V dropped 5 bases and J dropped 9; count of bases not matched to a gene: 4. CDR3 loop: CAISPGTGVSPLHF. CDR3 DNA: TGTGCCATCAGTCCCGGGACAGGGGTTTCACCCCTCCACTTT.

The chain is built from TRBV18 and TRBJ1-5; D remains unclear. Germline V gives CDR1 KGHSH, CDR2 LQKENI. Between the trimmed V and J ends, which lost 6 bases and 1 base, there was a span of 10 bases. The CDR3 is 14 amino acids. CDR3 DNA sequence: TGTGCCAGCTCGTCCGATAGCAGCAATCAGCCCCAGCATTTT. Translation: CASSSDSSNQPQHF.

This clone showed up just once. The J gene is TRBJ2-1, the V gene TRBV19; possible D gene TRBD2, 5 bases. Germline-derived CDR1 and CDR2 are LNHDA and SQIVND (reference sequence). V dropped 0 bases and J dropped 0 bases, with 15 bases sitting between them. The CDR3 sequence is 18 residues long. The CDR3 here is CASSIDIVASSSYNEQFF. The CDR3 coding sequence is TGTGCCAGTAGTATAGATATAGTAGCGTCTAGCTCCTACAATGAGCAGTTCTTC.

This clone appeared a single time. The rearrangement links TRBV9 to TRBJ1-6; 10 bases match TRBD1. V was clipped by 7 bases and J by 10 bases; unmatched bases: 11. The germline V gene has CDR1 SGDLS and CDR2 YYNGEE. This CDR3 has 15 residues. CDR3 protein: CASGETGGGRSPLHF. DNA of the CDR3: TGTGCCAGCGGCGAGACAGGGGGCGGGAGGTCACCCCTCCACTTT.

The rearrangement links TRBV5-4 to TRBJ1-5; the match to TRBD1 covers 7 bases. This CDR3 is built from 14 residues. The V gene end was trimmed by 4 bases and the J gene end by 4 bases; junction bases not matched to a gene: 5. In germline, CDR1 is SGHNT, CDR2 YYREEE (reference sequence). CDR3 amino acids: CASSVDRANQPQHF. CDR3 nucleotides: TGTGCCAGCAGCGTCGACAGGGCGAATCAGCCCCAGCATTTT.

This sequence joins TRBV5-1 and TRBJ2-3; 9 bases are shared with TRBD2. The CDR3 extends over 14 amino acids. The ends lost 5 bases at V and 3 bases at J; junction bases unmatched: 4. Germline-derived CDR1 and CDR2 are SGHRS and YFSETQ. The chain's CDR3 is CASRPSGKTDTQYF. The CDR3, as DNA: TGCGCCAGCAGGCCTAGCGGGAAGACAGATACGCAGTATTTT. The whole variable domain, remainder taken from reference TRBV5-1 and TRBJ2-3, is KAGVTQTPRYLIKTRGQQVTLSCSPISGHRSVSWYQQTPGQGLQFLFEYFSETQRNKGNFPGRFSGRQFSNSRSEMNVSTLELGDSALYLCASRPSGKTDTQYFGPGTRLTVL.

The chain carries TRBV7-2 and TRBJ2-7; 8 positions match TRBD1. The CDR3 runs 15 residues. Germline V gives CDR1 SGHTA, CDR2 FQGNSA. J gave up 2 bases and V 1 base, and 4 bases lay outside the gene matches. The CDR3 loop is CASSLVATGAYEQYF. The CDR3 coding sequence is TGTGCCAGCAGCTTAGTTGCGACAGGGGCCTACGAGCAGTACTTC.

The rearrangement uses TRBV5-1 and TRBJ1-5, with a possible D match to TRBD1 (5 bases). The CDR3 consists of 13 residues. Trimming pared 2 bases from V and 4 bases from J, leaving 7 bases between. Germline assignment: CDR1 SGHRS and CDR2 YFSETQ. Here the CDR3 DNA reads TGCGCCAGCAGCTTTCAGGGAAATCAGCCCCAGCATTTT. Protein sequence: CASSFQGNQPQHF.

The chain has TRBV11-3 and TRBJ2-6; the D gene is possibly TRBD2 (5 bases). This CDR3 is 15 amino acids long. Trimming removed 6 bases at V and 0 bases at J, with 9 bases between. Germline CDR1 is SGHNT and CDR2 is YENEEA. This CDR3 reads CASRGSFSGANVLTF. DNA of the CDR3: TGTGCCAGCAGGGGGAGCTTCTCTGGGGCCAACGTCCTGACTTTC.

The rearrangement links TRBV29-1 to TRBJ2-3; 10 bases align to TRBD2. Germline V gives CDR1 SQVTM, CDR2 ANQGSEA. The CDR3 extends over 14 amino acids. The V gene end was trimmed by 6 bases and the J gene end by 3 bases; junction bases not matched to a gene: 6. CDR3 in DNA: TGCAGCGTCGCTCTAGCGGGAGTAACAGATACGCAGTATTTT. It codes for CSVALAGVTDTQYF.

The chain is built from TRBV7-9 and TRBJ2-5; 16 positions agree with TRBD2. Losses at the gene ends were 5 bases for V and 4 bases for J; bases not matched to a gene: 7. This CDR3 has 17 amino acids. CDR1 SEHNR and CDR2 FQNEAQ come from the germline V gene (reference sequence). CDR3 in DNA: TGTGCCAGCAGCCCCCGGGGACTAGCGGGAGGGGGAGAGACCCAGTACTTC. Its protein product is CASSPRGLAGGGETQYF. Supplemented by reference TRBV7-9 and TRBJ2-5, the full variable domain reads DTGVSQNPRHKITKRGQNVTFRCDPISEHNRLYWYRQTLGQGPEFLTYFQNEAQLEKSRLLSDRFSAERPKGSFSTLEIQRTEQGDSAMYLCASSPRGLAGGGETQYFGPGTRLLVL.

The chain is built from TRBV7-9 and TRBJ1-2; 12 bases align to TRBD1. This CDR3 is 14 amino acids long. Losses at the gene ends were 7 bases for V and 7 bases for J; bases not matched to a gene: 7. CDR1 and CDR2 from the germline V gene are SEHNR and FQNEAQ (reference sequence). In DNA form, the CDR3 reads TGTGCCAGCAAGTTGGGACAGGGGGCGAGTGGCTACACCTTC. It specifies CASKLGQGASGYTF.

The chain employs TRBV2 and TRBJ2-3; 13 nucleotides agree with TRBD2. Germline CDR1 is SNHLY and CDR2 is FYNNEI. The CDR3 is 16 residues long. V lost 6 bases, J lost 2 bases, and 5 bases stayed unmatched. In DNA, the CDR3 is TGTGCCAGCAGCGATGGACTAGCGGGGGTCACAGATACGCAGTATTTT. Its protein product is CASSDGLAGVTDTQYF. Full variable domain (remainder filled in from reference TRBV2 and TRBJ2-3): EPEVTQTPSHQVTQMGQEVILRCVPISNHLYFYWYRQILGQKVEFLVSFYNNEISEKSEIFDDQFSVERPDGSNFTLKIRSTKLEDSAMYFCASSDGLAGVTDTQYFGPGTRLTVL.

The V and J genes are TRBV6-5 and TRBJ1-4; D not certain. Trimming took off 6 bases at V and 7 bases at J, with 18 bases between the two ends. CDR3 length: 15 residues. The germline CDR1 and CDR2 sequences are MNHEY and SVGAGI. CDR3 in DNA: TGTGCCAGCAGGCCCTCTAGCGCCGCGGGTGAAAAACTGTTTTTT. Its protein product is CASRPSSAAGEKLFF.

V usage is TRBV5-4 and J usage is TRBJ2-1; TRBD2 agrees at 9 bases. V shed 3 bases and J 1 base; nucleotides not matched to a gene: 2. CDR1 and CDR2 from the germline V gene are SGHNT and YYREEE (reference sequence). This CDR3 has 15 residues. The DNA for the CDR3 is TGTGCCAGCAGCTCCGGACTAGCGTCCTACAATGAGCAGTTCTTC. Its protein is CASSSGLASYNEQFF.

The chain uses TRBV5-6 and TRBJ2-1; 10 bases match TRBD1. The length of the CDR3 is 15 residues. Germline CDR1 and CDR2: SGHDT and YYEEEE. V trimming: 5 bases; J trimming: 4 bases; junction bases outside the gene matches: 6. DNA of the CDR3: TGTGCCAGCAGATTACCGGGACAGGGGTACAATGAGCAGTTCTTC. Its protein product is CASRLPGQGYNEQFF.

This chain connects TRBV5-1 to TRBJ2-6; possible D gene TRBD1, 6 bases. The CDR3 contains 14 residues. V lost 5 bases and J 0 bases, leaving 6 bases between the germline ends. The germline gives CDR1 SGHRS, CDR2 YFSETQ. The chain's CDR3 is CASRDSSGANVLTF. The CDR3, as DNA: TGCGCCAGCAGGGACAGCTCTGGGGCCAACGTCCTGACTTTC.